This T cell receptor beta chain came from a study of cytomegalovirus exposure and HLA in healthy donors. Study observations and caveats: A few CMV-associated chains proved CMV antigen-specific in vitro.

The germline V gene encodes CDR1 SGDLS and CDR2 YYNGEE. This CDR3 region has 14 residues. Trimming took 0 bases from V and 7 from J, leaving 11 bases between them. About this clone itself: No antigen is known for it.

The primer mix had 60 Vbeta and 13 Jbeta primers. Sequencing used immunoSEQ multiplex PCR; TCRdb keeps in-frame clones, though not all of them. The sample has around 140,000 clones; 75% to 85% are singletons. This sequence joins TRBV9 and TRBJ1-5, with D possibly matching TRBD1 (5 bases). The sequence was obtained from a middle-aged man in good health and CMV-seronegative. The source material was PBMCs. This CDR3 reads CASSVDQGGQPQHF. The CDR3 DNA follows: TGTGCCAGCAGCGTAGACCAGGGTGGGCAGCCCCAGCATTTT.